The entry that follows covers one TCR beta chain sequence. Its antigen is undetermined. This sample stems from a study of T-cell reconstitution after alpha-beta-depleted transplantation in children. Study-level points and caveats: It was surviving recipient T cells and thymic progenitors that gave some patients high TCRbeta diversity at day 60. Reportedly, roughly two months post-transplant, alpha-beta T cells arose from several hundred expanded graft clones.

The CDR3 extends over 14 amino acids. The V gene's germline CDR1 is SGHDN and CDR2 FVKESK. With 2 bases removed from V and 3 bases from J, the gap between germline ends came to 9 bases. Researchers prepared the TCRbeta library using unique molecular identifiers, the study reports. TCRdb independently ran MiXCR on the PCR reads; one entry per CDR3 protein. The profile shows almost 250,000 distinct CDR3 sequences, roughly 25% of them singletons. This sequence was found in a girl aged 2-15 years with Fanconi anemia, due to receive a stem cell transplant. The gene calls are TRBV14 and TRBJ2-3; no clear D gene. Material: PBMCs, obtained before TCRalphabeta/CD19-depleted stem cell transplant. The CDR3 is CASSQLMGTDTQYF. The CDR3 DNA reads TGTGCCAGCAGCCAACTTATGGGAACAGATACGCAGTATTTT.